This TCR beta chain comes out of a study of cytotoxic CD8 clonotypes in ibrutinib-treated CLL. This table comes from immunoSEQ multiplex PCR, and its TCRdb copy is limited to in-frame clones, with some not included. The data contain approximately 280,000 clones, around 76% of them singletons. Overall study results and limits: The study found public clonotypes uncommon, contracting or stable on treatment.

Worth noting for this clone: Its antigen remains unknown.

Trimming pared 2 bases from V and 6 bases from J, leaving 7 bases between. Germline V gives CDR1 SQVTM, CDR2 ANQGSEA. CDR3 size: 11 residues. The sample consisted of PBMCs, taken at disease progression, from a patient treated with ibrutinib. The chain carries TRBV29-1 and TRBJ1-2; D gene unclear. This sequence originates from a human donor with chronic lymphocytic leukemia. The CDR3 loop reads CSVERHDGYTF. The CDR3 DNA follows: TGCAGCGTTGAAAGGCACGATGGCTACACCTTC.